These 20 T cell receptor beta chains came from one sample sequenced in a study of Ad26.COV2.S vaccination and SARS-CoV-2 variants. Treatment: some 20 received Ad26.COV2.S at low or high dose, single or two shots; 5 received placebo; per-sample allocation not given. Vaccine and placebo recipients were sampled on day 63 after the first injection. Sequencing used immunoSEQ multiplex PCR; TCRdb keeps in-frame clones, though not all of them. Of a few hundred thousand clones in the sample, over 75% were seen once. This material consisted of peripheral blood, taken in a trial of Ad26.COV2.S vaccine versus placebo. These receptors came from a person between 18 and 65 years old who received the Ad26.COV2.S COVID-19 vaccine or a placebo.

The rearrangement joins TRBV5-1 to TRBJ1-4; D gene unclear. There are 12 residues in the CDR3. Trimming removed 4 bases at V and 6 bases at J, with 7 bases between. Germline values: CDR1 SGHRS, CDR2 YFSETQ. The CDR3 spells CASSLTHEKLFF. The CDR3 DNA reads TGCGCCAGCAGCCTGACCCATGAAAAACTGTTTTTT.

The chain carries TRBV7-3 and TRBJ2-7, with 10 bases aligning to TRBD1. This CDR3 region has 13 residues. Trimming at V came to 5 bases and at J to 6 bases, leaving 4 bases not matched to a gene. CDR1 SGHTA and CDR2 FQGTGA come from the germline V gene. The CDR3 DNA reads TGTGCCAGCAGCCGGGACAGGGGCGGCGAGCAGTACTTC. The encoded protein is CASSRDRGGEQYF.

The rearrangement joins TRBV12-5 to TRBJ1-1; D ambiguous. The V end was cut by 8 bases, the J end by 6 bases, with 16 bases between. This CDR3 is 13 amino acids long. Germline-derived CDR1 and CDR2 are LGHNT and FRNRAP. The CDR3 region has the DNA TGTGCTAGTAGGTTTTCCGATGGGGCTGAAGCTTTCTTT. Its translation is CASRFSDGAEAFF.

In regard to this clone: Additional DNA sequences in this sample encode the identical CDR3. The V call is TRBV9, the J call TRBJ2-2; a weak D match, TRBD2 (5 bases). The V gene's germline CDR1 is SGDLS and CDR2 YYNGEE. The CDR3 runs to 13 residues. V was pared by 0 bases and J by 6 bases, with 6 bases between. CDR3 region: CASSVEGAGELFF. The CDR3 coding sequence is TGTGCCAGCAGCGTAGAGGGAGCCGGGGAGCTGTTTTTT.

V and J are TRBV30 and TRBJ2-6; D gene uncertain. V lost 4 bases and J 3 bases, leaving 10 bases between the germline ends. CDR1 and CDR2 from the germline V gene are GTSNPN and SVGIG (reference sequence). The CDR3 length is 14 residues. The CDR3 sequence: CAWNQGNGANVLTF. The DNA of the CDR3 is TGTGCCTGGAACCAAGGCAATGGGGCCAACGTCCTGACTTTC.

This sequence joins TRBV10-1 and TRBJ2-2; TRBD1 matches 7 bases. V gave up 4 bases and J gave up 3 bases; unmatched junction bases: 5. CDR3 length: 15 residues. Germline V gives CDR1 WNHNN, CDR2 SYGVQD (reference sequence). The CDR3 DNA reads as TGCGCCAGCAGTGGAATCACAGGGGACACCGGGGAGCTGTTTTTT. Translation: CASSGITGDTGELFF.

The rearrangement joins TRBV6-5 to TRBJ2-7; 7 bases match TRBD2. Losses at the gene ends were 3 bases for V and 4 bases for J; bases not matched to a gene: 12. The CDR3 loop spans 16 amino acids. Germline V gene data show CDR1 as MNHEY and CDR2 as SVGAGI. CDR3: CASSYTFGLVPYEQYF. The CDR3 nucleotides are TGTGCCAGCAGTTATACCTTCGGACTAGTCCCTTACGAGCAGTACTTC.

The CDR3 DNA sequence: TGTGCCATCAAAGCGACGGTGAACACTGAAGCTTTCTTT. Amino acid sequence: CAIKATVNTEAFF. This rearrangement joins TRBV10-3 to TRBJ1-1; D uncertain. CDR1 ENHRY and CDR2 SYGVKD come from the germline V gene. The ends were cut back, 7 bases at V and 0 bases at J, with 9 bases in the middle. The CDR3 extends over 13 amino acids.

The rearrangement uses TRBV5-4 and TRBJ1-4, with 11 bases aligning to TRBD1. The V gene's germline CDR1 is SGHNT and CDR2 YYREEE (reference sequence). With 3 bases clipped from V and 7 bases from J, the junction kept 14 bases outside the gene matches. This CDR3 has 18 residues. This CDR3 reads CASSSPGQGGPQVEKLFF. CDR3 sequence (DNA): TGTGCCAGCAGCTCCCCGGGACAGGGGGGACCCCAGGTTGAAAAACTGTTTTTT.

This sequence joins TRBV27 and TRBJ1-1; D gene unclear. CDR1 MNHEY and CDR2 SMNVEV come from the germline V gene (reference sequence). V was shortened by 5 bases and J by 6 bases, with 13 bases between the two germline ends. This CDR3 is built from 13 residues. CDR3 residues: CASSPRHSPEAFF. CDR3 DNA sequence: TGTGCCAGCAGTCCGCGTCATTCCCCTGAAGCTTTCTTT.

The chain couples TRBV6-6 to TRBJ2-1; 8 nucleotides agree with TRBD1. V trimming: 4 bases; J trimming: 6 bases; junction bases outside the gene matches: 8. The CDR3 loop spans 15 amino acids. CDR1 and CDR2 from the germline V gene are MNHNY and SVGAGI (reference sequence). The CDR3 reads CASSWAGGGANEQFF. CDR3 DNA: TGTGCCAGCAGTTGGGCAGGGGGCGGGGCCAATGAGCAGTTCTTC.

The chain combines TRBV2 with TRBJ2-7, with D possibly called TRBD1 or TRBD2 (5 bases each). The CDR3 covers 15 residues. The germline V and J ends were trimmed by 6 bases and 6 bases, with 21 bases remaining between them. CDR1 and CDR2 (germline): SNHLY, FYNNEI. This CDR3 is CASRLLHPSGTEQYF. CDR3 coding DNA: TGTGCCAGCAGACTATTACATCCCTCAGGGACCGAGCAGTACTTC.

The count of this clone is one. This chain connects TRBV7-2 to TRBJ2-7, with D uncertain. This CDR3 region has 14 residues. Trimming left V 5 bases short and J 0 bases short, with 11 bases between. CDR1 and CDR2 from the germline V gene are SGHTA and FQGNSA. CDR3 bases: TGTGCCAGCAGCGCAAGGGCGCCCTCCTACGAGCAGTACTTC. It codes for CASSARAPSYEQYF.

This chain connects TRBV4-2 to TRBJ2-2; D may be TRBD2 (7 bases). CDR1 LGHNA and CDR2 YNFKEQ come from the germline V gene. The CDR3 sequence is 14 residues long. V was cut by 4 bases and J by 4 bases, with 10 bases left in between. CDR3 bases: TGTGCCAGCAGCCTGGGGGGGGCCACCGGGGAGCTGTTTTTT. This encodes CASSLGGATGELFF.

This clone has just a few counts. V and J are TRBV24-1 and TRBJ2-2; D remains unclear. Germline V CDR1 and CDR2: KGHDR, SFDVKD. V was clipped by 3 bases and J by 7 bases, with 8 bases between them. The CDR3 has 13 amino acids. The chain's CDR3 is CATSDPPVGELFF. CDR3 sequence (DNA): TGTGCCACCAGTGATCCACCGGTCGGGGAGCTGTTTTTT.

The V gene is TRBV11-2, the J gene TRBJ1-1; the D is unclear. The V end lost 5 bases, the J end lost 3 bases, and 16 bases lay between the germline ends. CDR1 and CDR2 (germline): SGHAT, FQNNGV. CDR3 size: 15 residues. Written as DNA, the CDR3 is TGTGCCAGCAGCCGCCCGGTGGGTGCCTACACTGAAGCTTTCTTT. Translating gives CASSRPVGAYTEAFF.

The V call is TRBV3-1 (or the pseudogene TRBV3-2), the J call TRBJ1-1, with D maybe TRBD1 (6 bases). V gave up 4 bases and J gave up 3 bases, with 6 bases separating them. This CDR3 is 12 amino acids long. Germline assignment: CDR1 LGHDT and CDR2 YNNKEL (reference sequence). CDR3 nucleotide sequence: TGTGCCAGCAGCCGACAGGACACTGAAGCTTTCTTT. Translating gives CASSRQDTEAFF.

Only one count was recorded for this clone. The gene calls are TRBV5-1 and TRBJ1-3; D gene ambiguous. V lost 0 bases and J lost 3, with 7 bases in between. Germline V gene sequence: CDR1 SGHRS, CDR2 YFSETQ. The CDR3 is made up of 14 amino acids. In DNA form, the CDR3 reads TGCGCCAGCAGCTTGGCCGGGCTTGGAAACACCATATATTTT. Its protein product is CASSLAGLGNTIYF.

The chain joins TRBV28 to TRBJ2-7, with D possibly being TRBD1 (6 bases). The ends were cut back, 6 bases at V and 11 bases at J, with 14 bases in the middle. This CDR3 contains 11 residues. The germline CDR1 and CDR2 sequences are MDHEN and SYDVKM. The CDR3 DNA is TGTGCCAGCAGCCGTGGGGGCCTCAAGTACTTC. It codes for CASSRGGLKYF.

The J gene is TRBJ1-3, the V gene TRBV6-5; TRBD1 aligns across 7 bases. Germline values: CDR1 MNHEY, CDR2 SVGAGI. With 6 bases clipped from V and 0 bases from J, the junction kept 5 bases outside the gene matches. The CDR3 totals 15 residues. CDR3 loop: CASRGTAFSGNTIYF. The CDR3 bases are TGTGCCAGCAGGGGGACAGCCTTCTCTGGAAACACCATATATTTT.